The 24 T cell receptor beta chains listed next were all sequenced from one sample in a study of OX40 agonist ivuxolimab in advanced cancers. Measured with immunoSEQ multiplex PCR; TCRdb has only the in-frame clones, and not every one. Seen here are around 50,000 clones, 88% observed once, and the top ten hold 0.55% to 0.65%. The sequenced sample was CD4+ or CD8+ T cells sorted from blood, obtained in a trial of the OX40 agonist ivuxolimab. Every receptor here comes from an adult with an advanced solid tumor such as melanoma, head and neck, liver or kidney cancer.

The CDR3 nucleotides read TGTGCCATCAGTGAGGTAACAGGGGCGACTGAAGCTTTCTTT. Translated: CAISEVTGATEAFF. This chain connects TRBV10-3 to TRBJ1-1; 7 bases fit TRBD1. Trimming took 2 bases from V and 5 from J; bases not matched to a gene: 5. The CDR3 totals 14 residues. From germline, CDR1 is ENHRY and CDR2 SYGVKD.

The chain uses TRBV29-1 and TRBJ2-5; 9 bases are shared with TRBD2. There are 15 residues in the CDR3. The germline CDR1 and CDR2 sequences are SQVTM and ANQGSEA. The ends lost 1 base at V and 2 bases at J; junction bases unmatched: 5. The CDR3 reads CSVEGLAGLQETQYF. The CDR3 DNA is TGCAGCGTTGAAGGGCTAGCGGGACTACAAGAGACCCAGTACTTC.

The chain has TRBV7-8 and TRBJ2-7, with unresolved D. The CDR3 covers 15 residues. CDR1 is SGHVS, CDR2 FQNEAQ, per germline. Trimming removed 2 bases at V and 2 bases at J, with 13 bases between. The CDR3 nucleotides are TGTGCCAGCAGCTTATCCAGAGTCGGCCCCTACGAGCAGTACTTC. Translating gives CASSLSRVGPYEQYF.

The chain couples TRBV12-5 to TRBJ2-3; D gene unclear. Germline CDR1 is LGHNT and CDR2 is FRNRAP. Between the trimmed V and J ends, which lost 3 bases and 0 bases, there was a span of 7 bases. This CDR3 has 14 amino acids. The CDR3 spells CASGLSASTDTQYF. The DNA of the CDR3 is TGTGCTAGTGGTTTATCAGCTAGCACAGATACGCAGTATTTT.

In nucleotides, the CDR3 is TGTGCCAGCAGCCTGGGGAACTCCTACGAGCAGTACTTC. Translating gives CASSLGNSYEQYF. This sequence joins TRBV14 and TRBJ2-7; D gene ambiguous. V lost 4 bases to trimming and J lost 0 bases, with 7 bases between them. The germline gives CDR1 SGHDN, CDR2 FVKESK. The CDR3 loop spans 13 amino acids. Looking up the rest from reference TRBV14 and TRBJ2-7 gives the full variable domain: EAGVTQFPSHSVIEKGQTVTLRCDPISGHDNLYWYRRVMGKEIKFLLHFVKESKQDESGMPNNRFLAERTGGTYSTLKVQPAELEDSGVYFCASSLGNSYEQYFGPGTRLTVT.

The chain carries TRBV18 and TRBJ1-4; the match to TRBD1 covers 7 bases. Germline lookup yields CDR1 KGHSH and CDR2 LQKENI. The CDR3 runs 16 residues. V was clipped by 3 bases and J by 3 bases; unmatched bases: 7. CDR3 in amino acids: CASSPFTGAANEKLFF. DNA for the CDR3: TGTGCCAGCTCACCCTTTACAGGGGCGGCTAATGAAAAACTGTTTTTT.

This sequence joins TRBV28 and TRBJ2-7; D is unresolved. The CDR3 length is 15 residues. The germline V gene encodes CDR1 MDHEN and CDR2 SYDVKM. Between the trimmed V and J ends, which lost 3 bases and 1 base, there was a span of 13 bases. The CDR3 region has the DNA TGTGCCAGCAGTTTTGGTGGTAAAGTATCCTACGAGCAGTACTTC. Amino acids: CASSFGGKVSYEQYF. Full variable domain (missing parts from reference TRBV28 and TRBJ2-7): DVKVTQSSRYLVKRTGEKVFLECVQDMDHENMFWYRQDPGLGLRLIYFSYDVKMKEKGDIPEGYSVSREKKERFSLILESASTNQTSMYLCASSFGGKVSYEQYFGPGTRLTVT.

This sequence joins TRBV15 and TRBJ2-7; D is undetermined. The CDR3 runs to 16 residues. V lost 0 bases to trimming and J lost 1 base, with 13 bases between them. CDR1 LNHNV and CDR2 YYDKDF come from the germline V gene (reference sequence). CDR3 DNA sequence: TGTGCCACCAGCAGAGAGAGGCCAGCCTTATCCTACGAGCAGTACTTC. Its translation: CATSRERPALSYEQYF.

The count of this clone is one. The rearrangement links TRBV5-4 to TRBJ1-3; no firm D call. Between the trimmed V and J ends, which lost 0 bases and 0 bases, there was a span of 7 bases. There are 15 residues in the CDR3. The germline V gene has CDR1 SGHNT and CDR2 YYREEE (reference sequence). The CDR3 sequence: CASSLDLHSGNTIYF. Here the CDR3 DNA reads TGTGCCAGCAGCTTGGATCTACACTCTGGAAACACCATATATTTT.

The chain is built from TRBV11-2 and TRBJ2-7; D gene uncertain. Deletions cut 0 bases from V and 0 bases from J, with 15 bases between. The CDR3 spans 17 residues. Germline CDR1 reads SGHAT; CDR2 reads FQNNGV. Here the CDR3 reads CASSLDLFHGSSYEQYF. The CDR3 region has the DNA TGTGCCAGCAGCTTAGATCTATTTCATGGCAGCTCCTACGAGCAGTACTTC.

V usage is TRBV28 and J usage is TRBJ1-4; TRBD1 matches 10 bases. Trimming at V came to 5 bases and at J to 7 bases, leaving 10 bases not matched to a gene. The CDR3 has 16 amino acids. Germline CDR1 and CDR2: MDHEN and SYDVKM. The CDR3 loop is CASSQTRTGGREKLFF. DNA of the CDR3: TGTGCCAGCAGTCAAACACGGACAGGGGGACGTGAAAAACTGTTTTTT.

The chain couples TRBV4-1 to TRBJ2-5; D is ambiguous. V was shortened by 4 bases and J by 1 base, with 7 bases between the two germline ends. CDR1 is MGHRA, CDR2 YSYEKL, per germline. The CDR3 runs to 13 residues. Here the CDR3 DNA reads TGCGCCAGCAGCCTCTGGACCCAAGAGACCCAGTACTTC. Translation: CASSLWTQETQYF.

In the case of this clone: Germline is not matched at one junction end, which may reflect a read error. The chain has TRBV2 and TRBJ1-2; the D is unclear. The germline V gene has CDR1 SNHLY and CDR2 FYNNEI. The CDR3 loop spans 15 amino acids. CDR3 sequence (DNA): TGTGCCAGCAGAGAAGAGGGTGTAGGGTACTATGGCTACACCTTC. Its protein product is CASREEGVGYYGYTF.

This chain joins TRBV11-2 and TRBJ2-1; 11 bases are shared with TRBD2. V was clipped by 7 bases and J by 8 bases; unmatched bases: 19. The germline V gene encodes CDR1 SGHAT and CDR2 FQNNGV. This CDR3 has 18 residues. The CDR3 region has the DNA TGTGCCAGCACTGCAGTACAAGTCGGTAGCGGGAGGGGTGATGAGCAGTTCTTC. Translation gives CASTAVQVGSGRGDEQFF.

This chain connects TRBV6-1 to TRBJ2-2, with 12 bases aligning to TRBD2. CDR1 and CDR2 from the germline V gene are MNHNS and SASEGT. Losses at the gene ends were 10 bases for V and 4 bases for J; bases not matched to a gene: 4. The CDR3 is 14 amino acids. The DNA of the CDR3 is TGTGCCACCCAGGGACTAGCGGGCACCGGGGAGCTGTTTTTT. This gives the protein CATQGLAGTGELFF.

The rearrangement uses TRBV5-1 and TRBJ2-5; D is uncertain. Germline lookup yields CDR1 SGHRS and CDR2 YFSETQ. Trimming removed 0 bases from V and 1 base from J, with 4 bases in between. The CDR3 is made up of 13 amino acids. This CDR3 is CASSLGSQETQYF. The DNA of the CDR3 is TGCGCCAGCAGCTTGGGGTCCCAAGAGACCCAGTACTTC.

CDR3 nucleotides: TGTGCCAGCAGTGAGACTAGTCGAACCTACGAGCAGTACTTC. The encoded protein is CASSETSRTYEQYF. The chain recombines TRBV28 with TRBJ2-7; maybe TRBD2 (6 bases). This CDR3 is 14 amino acids long. The germline gives CDR1 MDHEN, CDR2 SYDVKM. Trimming pared 5 bases from V and 2 bases from J, leaving 13 bases between. Combining the CDR3 with reference TRBV28 and TRBJ2-7 gives the whole variable domain DVKVTQSSRYLVKRTGEKVFLECVQDMDHENMFWYRQDPGLGLRLIYFSYDVKMKEKGDIPEGYSVSREKKERFSLILESASTNQTSMYLCASSETSRTYEQYFGPGTRLTVT.

This rearrangement joins TRBV28 to TRBJ1-2, with 8 bases matching TRBD1. Germline loops: CDR1 MDHEN, CDR2 SYDVKM. The CDR3 sequence is 16 residues long. V shed 4 bases, J shed 5 bases, and the junction held 12 bases outside the gene matches. The CDR3 sequence: CASSSLTNQGAYGYTF. CDR3 nucleotides: TGTGCCAGCAGTTCCCTAACCAACCAGGGGGCTTATGGCTACACCTTC.

The genes are TRBV28 and TRBJ1-2, with D possibly being TRBD1 (5 bases). The V end was cut by 6 bases, the J end by 5 bases, with 13 bases between. The CDR3 spans 13 residues. Germline-derived CDR1 and CDR2 are MDHEN and SYDVKM. In nucleotides, the CDR3 is TGTGCCAGCAGATCGGGGGGAGGGTATGGCTACACCTTC. Its translation: CASRSGGGYGYTF.

The chain links TRBV15 to TRBJ2-5; D is unclear. CDR1 is LNHNV, CDR2 YYDKDF, per germline (reference sequence). CDR3 size: 15 residues. Trimming took 0 bases from V and 0 from J, leaving 8 bases between them. CDR3 in amino acids: CATSRDNTHQETQYF. The CDR3 DNA reads TGTGCCACCAGCAGAGATAATACACACCAAGAGACCCAGTACTTC.

This clone showed up just once. CDR3 nucleotide sequence: TGTGCCAGCAGGAGAATAGCGTCGGGGCCTAACAATGAGCAGTTCTTC. This gives the protein CASRRIASGPNNEQFF. The chain is built from TRBV7-9 and TRBJ2-1, with D perhaps given as TRBD1 or TRBD2 (5 bases each). This CDR3 is built from 16 residues. The V end was cut by 6 bases, the J end by 5 bases, with 20 bases between. Per the germline V gene, CDR1 is SEHNR and CDR2 is FQNEAQ (reference sequence).

Only one count was recorded for this clone. Here the CDR3 DNA reads TGTGCCAGCAGTGAAGCGCTAGGGGCTATTCAGCCCCAGCATTTT. Residues: CASSEALGAIQPQHF. V and J are TRBV6-1 and TRBJ1-5; D possibly corresponds to TRBD1 (5 bases). CDR1 and CDR2 (germline): MNHNS, SASEGT. This CDR3 comprises 15 residues. V was clipped by 0 bases and J by 6 bases, with 12 bases between them.

The V and J genes are TRBV28 and TRBJ2-5, with 7 bases that match TRBD2. V was pared by 4 bases and J by 5 bases, with 4 bases of the junction left unmatched. The CDR3 sequence is 13 residues long. The V gene's germline CDR1 is MDHEN and CDR2 SYDVKM. The CDR3 sequence is CASSSRELETQYF. The CDR3, as DNA: TGTGCCAGCAGTTCGCGGGAGTTGGAGACCCAGTACTTC. The complete variable domain, with remaining parts taken from reference TRBV28 and TRBJ2-5, reads DVKVTQSSRYLVKRTGEKVFLECVQDMDHENMFWYRQDPGLGLRLIYFSYDVKMKEKGDIPEGYSVSREKKERFSLILESASTNQTSMYLCASSSRELETQYFGPGTRLLVL.

This chain connects TRBV7-8 to TRBJ2-5; TRBD2 is a possible D gene (6 bases). The CDR3 is 14 amino acids. V was cut by 1 base and J by 5 bases, with 11 bases left in between. The germline V gene has CDR1 SGHVS and CDR2 FQNEAQ. In nucleotides, the CDR3 is TGTGCCAGCAGCTTAGGGTTTGGGAGGGAGACCCAGTACTTC. Its protein is CASSLGFGRETQYF.